One and the same sample provided the 9 T cell receptor beta chains below, sequenced in a study of blood T cells in healthy people across ages. Using a J-beta primer mix together with a sample-barcoded 5' primer, a second PCR was run for about 6 to 12 cycles. TCRdb reprocessed the 5' RACE reads via MiXCR and lists one record per CDR3 protein. The sample has around 500,000 distinct CDR3 sequences, around 48% seen once; the top ten hold about 22%. Sequencing was performed on blood. The receptors come from a man at least 80 years old in good health.

This clonotype occurred many times. The chain has TRBV6-6 and TRBJ2-1, with 9 bases lining up with TRBD2. This CDR3 spans 16 amino acids. Germline values: CDR1 MNHNY, CDR2 SVGAGI (reference sequence). Losses at the gene ends were 0 bases for V and 5 bases for J; bases not matched to a gene: 5. CDR3 amino acids: CASSYSRRLADNEQFF. The CDR3 coding sequence is TGTGCCAGCAGTTACTCGAGGCGACTAGCGGACAATGAGCAGTTCTTC.

The chain carries TRBV27 and TRBJ1-2; 11 bases fit TRBD1. This CDR3 comprises 14 residues. Germline CDR1 is MNHEY and CDR2 is SMNVEV (reference sequence). With V trimmed by 5 bases and J by 8 bases, 7 bases remained unmatched. Here the CDR3 reads CASSPGTGGGGYTF. The CDR3 coding sequence is TGTGCCAGCAGTCCCGGGACAGGGGGAGGCGGCTACACCTTC.

The chain joins TRBV29-1 to TRBJ2-3; 7 bases line up with TRBD1. CDR3 size: 16 residues. The germline V gene has CDR1 SQVTM and CDR2 ANQGSEA. V lost 6 bases, J lost 4 bases, and 16 bases stayed unmatched. The CDR3 DNA reads TGCAGCGTCCATTTAGGACCGACAGGGAACGCAGATACGCAGTATTTT. Amino acids: CSVHLGPTGNADTQYF.

J is TRBJ1-5 and V is TRBV6-2 or TRBV6-3; tentative D call: TRBD1 (5 bases). V was pared by 0 bases and J by 5 bases, with 11 bases between. The CDR3 contains 15 residues. Germline assignment: CDR1 MNHEY and CDR2 SVGEGT. This chain's CDR3 is CASSYSAGRHQPQHF. In DNA, the CDR3 is TGTGCCAGCAGTTACTCCGCAGGGAGGCATCAGCCCCAGCATTTT.

This clonotype appeared once. This chain links TRBV20-1 with TRBJ2-7; 8 positions agree with TRBD1. Germline values: CDR1 DFQATT, CDR2 SNEGSKA (reference sequence). Trimming took 4 bases from V and 6 from J; bases not matched to a gene: 11. This CDR3 region has 14 residues. CDR3: CSATSGTGKSEQYF. The CDR3 DNA reads TGCAGTGCTACCTCCGGGACAGGAAAGAGCGAGCAGTACTTC.

The sample holds many counts of this clonotype. V gene TRBV6-6 combines with J gene TRBJ2-3; D is undetermined. Per the germline V gene, CDR1 is MNHNY and CDR2 is SVGAGI (reference sequence). V was cut by 7 bases and J by 6 bases, with 23 bases left in between. There are 16 residues in the CDR3. The CDR3 DNA follows: TGTGCCAGCACCCCATACCCACCAAACTCCGCCGATACGCAGTATTTT. Protein: CASTPYPPNSADTQYF.

This chain joins TRBV20-1 and TRBJ1-1; a possible D gene is TRBD1 (5 bases). Deletions cut 5 bases from V and 2 bases from J, with 21 bases between. There are 16 residues in the CDR3. Per germline, CDR1 DFQATT and CDR2 SNEGSKA (reference sequence). This chain's CDR3 is CSASYGGRWGNTEAFF. CDR3 in DNA: TGCAGTGCTTCCTACGGGGGGAGGTGGGGCAACACTGAAGCTTTCTTT.

A remark on this clonotype: A much larger clone sits a single nucleotide away, making a read error possible. The gene calls are TRBV6-5 and TRBJ2-1; perhaps D is TRBD1 or TRBD2 (5 bases each). CDR1 MNHEY and CDR2 SVGAGI come from the germline V gene. This CDR3 contains 14 residues. CDR3 sequence reads: CAGSPGPTSREQFF. CDR3 DNA: TGTGCCGGCAGCCCGGGACCAACCTCTCGCGAGCAGTTCTTC.

This clonotype was detected only once. The chain is built from TRBV7-2 and TRBJ2-3; D tentatively reads TRBD1 or TRBD2 (5 bases each). Trimming removed 2 bases at V and 1 base at J, with 13 bases between. This CDR3 has 16 amino acids. CDR1 and CDR2 (germline): SGHTA, FQGNSA. The CDR3 DNA reads TGTGCCAGCAGCTTATGGACCGGGGCCCGCACAGATACGCAGTATTTT. Its protein is CASSLWTGARTDTQYF.